Listed below are T cell receptor beta chains from one sample, sequenced in a study of cytomegalovirus exposure and HLA in healthy donors. Clones were read by immunoSEQ multiplex PCR, and TCRdb kept only the in-frame ones, dropping some. The sample holds about 140,000 clones; more than 60% are singletons and the top ten take around 1.8%. Source material: PBMCs. The receptors derive from a male donor in good health and CMV-seronegative. Both conserved end residues are part of each CDR3. The D gene is left open where the match is weak. The size entry is marked missing in some rows and otherwise reads once, few, many or a size class.

D gene: .; V gene: TRBV6-1; J gene: TRBJ2-3; clone size: few; CDR3 protein: CASSEAGRTDTQYF
D gene: .; V gene: TRBV6-1; J gene: TRBJ2-1; clone size: .; CDR3 protein: CASSEDRYNEQFF
D gene: TRBD1; V gene: TRBV28; J gene: TRBJ2-7; clone size: .; CDR3 protein: CATHRDREYEQYF
D gene: .; V gene: TRBV6-1; J gene: TRBJ2-2; clone size: once; CDR3 protein: CASSASNTGELFF
D gene: .; V gene: TRBV9; J gene: TRBJ1-1; clone size: .; CDR3 protein: CASSFTGKGTEAFF
D gene: .; V gene: TRBV19; J gene: TRBJ2-1; clone size: once; CDR3 protein: CASSYASWEQFF
D gene: TRBD1; V gene: TRBV27; J gene: TRBJ1-4; clone size: .; CDR3 protein: CASSSYRGLGEKLFF
D gene: TRBD2; V gene: TRBV9; J gene: TRBJ2-2; clone size: once; CDR3 protein: CASSVEGTTTGELFF
D gene: .; V gene: TRBV7-9; J gene: TRBJ1-1; clone size: few; CDR3 protein: CSSSLETAMNTEAFF
D gene: .; V gene: TRBV5-5; J gene: TRBJ2-7; clone size: few; CDR3 protein: CASSLWGGGGQGGEQYF
D gene: TRBD1; V gene: TRBV7-3; J gene: TRBJ2-7; clone size: .; CDR3 protein: CASSTGGTGEQYF
D gene: .; V gene: TRBV7-3; J gene: TRBJ1-2; clone size: .; CDR3 protein: CASSLTSGTPHYGYTF
D gene: TRBD1; V gene: TRBV10-3; J gene: TRBJ2-7; clone size: .; CDR3 protein: CAISDHGQGYEQYF
D gene: .; V gene: TRBV7-6; J gene: TRBJ2-7; clone size: few; CDR3 protein: CASSLEAGRSSYEQYF
D gene: TRBD1; V gene: TRBV4-3; J gene: TRBJ1-2; clone size: few; CDR3 protein: CASSLRTGRIEDGYTF
D gene: TRBD2; V gene: TRBV5-1; J gene: TRBJ2-3; clone size: once; CDR3 protein: CASTRSRGDADTQYF
D gene: TRBD1; V gene: TRBV4-1; J gene: TRBJ1-2; clone size: .; CDR3 protein: CASSLPQGGYTF
D gene: TRBD1; V gene: TRBV29-1; J gene: TRBJ2-7; clone size: once; CDR3 protein: CSVEGNRGRREQYF
D gene: .; V gene: TRBV7-2; J gene: TRBJ2-7; clone size: .; CDR3 protein: CASSSQQVRSYEQYF
D gene: .; V gene: TRBV5-5; J gene: TRBJ1-5; clone size: .; CDR3 protein: CASSFDNYSNQPQHF
D gene: TRBD1; V gene: TRBV30; J gene: TRBJ1-4; clone size: .; CDR3 protein: CAWSRGTDEKLFF
D gene: TRBD1; V gene: TRBV18; J gene: TRBJ2-7; clone size: .; CDR3 protein: CASSLGSGTDSYEQYF
D gene: .; V gene: TRBV19; J gene: TRBJ1-5; clone size: .; CDR3 protein: CASSIRDNDQPQHF
D gene: TRBD1; V gene: TRBV18; J gene: TRBJ1-5; clone size: few; CDR3 protein: CASSGQGAPNQPQHF
D gene: TRBD1; V gene: TRBV11-2; J gene: TRBJ1-4; clone size: .; CDR3 protein: CASSPEGGQSNEKLFF
D gene: .; V gene: TRBV27; J gene: TRBJ1-1; clone size: .; CDR3 protein: CASSMGASKANTEAFF
D gene: .; V gene: TRBV21-1; J gene: TRBJ1-4; clone size: .; CDR3 protein: CASSKGKIGVSNEKLFF
D gene: .; V gene: TRBV6-1; J gene: TRBJ1-1; clone size: few; CDR3 protein: CASSAIPYAEAFF
D gene: .; V gene: TRBV4-1; J gene: TRBJ1-2; clone size: .; CDR3 protein: CASSQDRRSFYGYTF
D gene: .; V gene: TRBV7-8; J gene: TRBJ2-7; clone size: few; CDR3 protein: CASSRHYEQYF
D gene: .; V gene: TRBV2; J gene: TRBJ2-3; clone size: few; CDR3 protein: CASMLVGNSDTQYF
D gene: TRBD2; V gene: TRBV4-1; J gene: TRBJ2-7; clone size: .; CDR3 protein: CASSQVTGGDYEQYF
D gene: .; V gene: TRBV11-2; J gene: TRBJ1-3; clone size: .; CDR3 protein: CASSLGVTSGNTIYF
D gene: .; V gene: TRBV5-4; J gene: TRBJ1-4; clone size: .; CDR3 protein: CASSPGIDEKLFF
D gene: .; V gene: TRBV18; J gene: TRBJ1-2; clone size: .; CDR3 protein: CASSPLAVPNYGYTF
D gene: TRBD1; V gene: TRBV27; J gene: TRBJ2-1; clone size: .; CDR3 protein: CASSLSVGTGAYNEQFF
D gene: .; V gene: TRBV6-5; J gene: TRBJ1-5; clone size: .; CDR3 protein: CASRESNSNQPQHF
D gene: TRBD1; V gene: TRBV29-1; J gene: .; clone size: .; CDR3 protein: CSVLVPGQGDNEQYF
D gene: .; V gene: TRBV15; J gene: TRBJ2-7; clone size: .; CDR3 protein: CATSRDRDISYEQYF
D gene: .; V gene: TRBV7-8; J gene: TRBJ2-7; clone size: .; CDR3 protein: CASSQGVYEQYF
D gene: .; V gene: TRBV5-1; J gene: TRBJ1-5; clone size: few; CDR3 protein: CASSAGLGDQPQHF
D gene: .; V gene: TRBV27; J gene: TRBJ1-1; clone size: .; CDR3 protein: CASSSLARHSRPLMNTEAFF
D gene: .; V gene: TRBV29-1; J gene: TRBJ1-2; clone size: .; CDR3 protein: CSVESRVQDYGYTF
D gene: TRBD1; V gene: TRBV11-1; J gene: TRBJ2-5; clone size: .; CDR3 protein: CASSTIRDRVQETQYF
D gene: TRBD1; V gene: TRBV6-1; J gene: TRBJ1-5; clone size: .; CDR3 protein: CASSGLRQGFSQPQHF
D gene: .; V gene: TRBV7-3; J gene: TRBJ2-6; clone size: many; CDR3 protein: CASSSDRTSGANVLTF
D gene: .; V gene: TRBV11-1; J gene: TRBJ1-6; clone size: .; CDR3 protein: CASSHRGNYSPLHF
D gene: .; V gene: TRBV7-2; J gene: TRBJ1-5; clone size: few; CDR3 protein: CASSLMGGSSNQPQHF
D gene: TRBD2; V gene: TRBV5-1; J gene: TRBJ2-3; clone size: .; CDR3 protein: CASSPGLVTDTQYF
D gene: .; V gene: TRBV19; J gene: TRBJ1-4; clone size: few; CDR3 protein: CASSISGLKNEKLFF
D gene: TRBD1; V gene: TRBV18; J gene: TRBJ1-1; clone size: .; CDR3 protein: CASSPGQGAEAFF
D gene: .; V gene: TRBV30; J gene: TRBJ1-2; clone size: once; CDR3 protein: CAWSPRFMYGYTF
D gene: .; V gene: TRBV4-2; J gene: TRBJ1-5; clone size: .; CDR3 protein: CASSQVGGRRDSNQPQHF
D gene: .; V gene: TRBV28; J gene: TRBJ1-2; clone size: few; CDR3 protein: CASPPAEGGYTF
D gene: TRBD1; V gene: TRBV2; J gene: TRBJ1-5; clone size: .; CDR3 protein: CASSEGTGNQPQHF
D gene: TRBD2; V gene: TRBV28; J gene: TRBJ2-1; clone size: .; CDR3 protein: CASSHTDTSGENEQFF
D gene: .; V gene: TRBV14; J gene: TRBJ1-4; clone size: .; CDR3 protein: CASSLQTTNEKLFF
D gene: TRBD1; V gene: TRBV7-8; J gene: TRBJ1-1; clone size: few; CDR3 protein: CASSLRTGGFGSNTEAFF
D gene: .; V gene: TRBV7-2; J gene: TRBJ2-7; clone size: .; CDR3 protein: CASSLQDLGEQYF